This T cell receptor (beta chain) was identified in a study of blood T cells in healthy people across ages. A note on this clonotype: Its antigen remains unidentified.

For the second PCR, which ran for about 6 to 11 cycles, a sample-barcoded 5' primer and a J-beta primer mix were used. Carrying 12 random nucleotides, a template-switch adaptor labeled each individual cDNA molecule. TCRdb re-called the 5' RACE reads with MiXCR, one entry per CDR3 protein. The sample records fewer than 1 million distinct CDR3 sequences, under 45% being singletons. The CDR3 covers 12 residues. Deletions cut 5 bases from V and 8 bases from J, with 13 bases between. Germline loops: CDR1 MNHEY, CDR2 SVGEGT. Whole-study results and caveats: Among T cells, TCR beta diversity per million cells dropped roughly linearly as age rose. Without sorted subsets, naive and antigen-experienced compartments could not be conclusively compared.

Extraction yielded at least 6 micrograms of total RNA per sample. The specimen was blood. The TCR sequence derives from a man aged 60 to 75 in good health. The V gene is TRBV6-2 or TRBV6-3, the J gene TRBJ2-7, with D maybe TRBD1 (6 bases). The CDR3 DNA reads TGTGCCAGCAGTGACAGGACAGTCAAGCAGTACTTC. This codes for CASSDRTVKQYF.